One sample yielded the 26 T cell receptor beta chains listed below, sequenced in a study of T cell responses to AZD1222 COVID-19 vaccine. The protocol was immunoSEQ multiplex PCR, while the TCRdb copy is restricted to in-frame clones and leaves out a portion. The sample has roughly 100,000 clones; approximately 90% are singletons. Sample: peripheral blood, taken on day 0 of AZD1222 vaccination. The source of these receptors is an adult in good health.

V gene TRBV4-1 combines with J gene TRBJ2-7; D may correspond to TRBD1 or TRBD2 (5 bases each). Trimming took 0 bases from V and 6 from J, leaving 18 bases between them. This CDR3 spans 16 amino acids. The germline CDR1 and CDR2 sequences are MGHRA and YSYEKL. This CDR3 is CASSQDSGPRLLEQYF. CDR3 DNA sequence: TGCGCCAGCAGCCAAGATTCGGGACCTCGTCTCCTCGAGCAGTACTTC.

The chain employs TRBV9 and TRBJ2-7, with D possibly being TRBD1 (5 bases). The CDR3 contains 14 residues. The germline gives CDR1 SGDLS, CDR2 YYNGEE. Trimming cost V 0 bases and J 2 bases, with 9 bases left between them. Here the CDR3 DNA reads TGTGCCAGCAGCGTAGCTTCGGACACCTACGAGCAGTACTTC. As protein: CASSVASDTYEQYF.

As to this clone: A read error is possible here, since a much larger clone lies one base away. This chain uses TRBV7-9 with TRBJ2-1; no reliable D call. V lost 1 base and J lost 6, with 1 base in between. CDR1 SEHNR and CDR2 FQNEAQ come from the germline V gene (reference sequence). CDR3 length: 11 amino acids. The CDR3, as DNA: TGTGCCAGCAGCTTAGGCAATGAGCAGTTCTTC. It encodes CASSLGNEQFF. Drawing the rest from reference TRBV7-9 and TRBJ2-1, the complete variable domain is DTGVSQNPRHKITKRGQNVTFRCDPISEHNRLYWYRQTLGQGPEFLTYFQNEAQLEKSRLLSDRFSAERPKGSFSTLEIQRTEQGDSAMYLCASSLGNEQFFGPGTRLTVL.

Here the CDR3 reads CASSLRGSSGGSSYNEQFF. DNA for the CDR3: TGCGCCAGCAGCCTCAGAGGGAGTAGCGGGGGAAGCTCCTACAATGAGCAGTTCTTC. The chain has TRBV4-1 and TRBJ2-1; 9 positions match TRBD2. V trimming: 4 bases; J trimming: 0 bases; junction bases outside the gene matches: 13. The CDR3 runs 19 residues. From germline, CDR1 is MGHRA and CDR2 YSYEKL.

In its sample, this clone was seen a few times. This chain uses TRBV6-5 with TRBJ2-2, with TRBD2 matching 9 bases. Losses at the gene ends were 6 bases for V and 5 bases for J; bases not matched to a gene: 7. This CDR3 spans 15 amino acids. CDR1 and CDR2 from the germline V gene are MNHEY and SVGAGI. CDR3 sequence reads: CASRKSGGSTGELFF. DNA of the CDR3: TGTGCCAGCAGGAAAAGCGGGGGGAGTACCGGGGAGCTGTTTTTT.

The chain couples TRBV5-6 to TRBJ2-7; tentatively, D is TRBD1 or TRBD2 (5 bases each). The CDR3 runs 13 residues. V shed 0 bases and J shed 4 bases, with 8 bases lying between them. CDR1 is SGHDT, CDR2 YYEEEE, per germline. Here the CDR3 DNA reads TGTGCCAGCAGCTTGGATGGGACGTACGAGCAGTACTTC. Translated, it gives CASSLDGTYEQYF.

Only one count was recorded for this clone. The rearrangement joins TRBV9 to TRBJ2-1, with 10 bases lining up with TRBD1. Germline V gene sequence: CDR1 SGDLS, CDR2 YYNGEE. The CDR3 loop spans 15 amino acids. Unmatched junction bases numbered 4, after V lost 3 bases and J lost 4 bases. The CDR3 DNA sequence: TGTGCCAGCAGCGGAGGGGACAGGGGATACAATGAGCAGTTCTTC. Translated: CASSGGDRGYNEQFF.

CDR3 region: CASSDQSVSLSAEAFF. The CDR3 coding sequence is TGTGCCAGCAGTGATCAAAGCGTCAGCCTGAGCGCTGAAGCTTTCTTT. The J gene is TRBJ1-1, the V gene TRBV6-1, with D unclear. V dropped 3 bases and J dropped 6 bases, with 20 bases sitting between them. The CDR3 is 16 residues long. Germline V CDR1 and CDR2: MNHNS, SASEGT.

The DNA of the CDR3 is TGTGCCACCAGCAGAGATCTTACGGGGGGCAATCAGCCCCAGCATTTT. Its translation: CATSRDLTGGNQPQHF. The chain recombines TRBV15 with TRBJ1-5; maybe TRBD1 (5 bases). Deletions cut 0 bases from V and 2 bases from J, with 11 bases between. This CDR3 has 16 residues. Germline V gene data show CDR1 as LNHNV and CDR2 as YYDKDF (reference sequence). Filled out from reference TRBV15 and TRBJ1-5, the complete variable domain reads DAMVIQNPRYQVTQFGKPVTLSCSQTLNHNVMYWYQQKSSQAPKLLFHYYDKDFNNEADTPDNFQSRRPNTSFCFLDIRSPGLGDTAMYLCATSRDLTGGNQPQHFGDGTRLSIL.

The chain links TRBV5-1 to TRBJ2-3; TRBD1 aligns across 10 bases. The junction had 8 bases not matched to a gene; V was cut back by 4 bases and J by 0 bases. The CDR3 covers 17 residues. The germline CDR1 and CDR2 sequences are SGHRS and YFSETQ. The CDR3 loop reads CASSADPTGGSTDTQYF. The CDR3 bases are TGCGCCAGCAGCGCTGATCCGACAGGGGGCAGCACAGATACGCAGTATTTT.

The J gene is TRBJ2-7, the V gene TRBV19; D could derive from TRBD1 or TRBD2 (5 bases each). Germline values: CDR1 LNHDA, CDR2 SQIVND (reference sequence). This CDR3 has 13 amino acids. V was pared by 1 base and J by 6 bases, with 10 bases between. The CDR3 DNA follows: TGTGCCAGTAGTATAGGTACCGGGACCGAGCAGTACTTC. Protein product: CASSIGTGTEQYF.

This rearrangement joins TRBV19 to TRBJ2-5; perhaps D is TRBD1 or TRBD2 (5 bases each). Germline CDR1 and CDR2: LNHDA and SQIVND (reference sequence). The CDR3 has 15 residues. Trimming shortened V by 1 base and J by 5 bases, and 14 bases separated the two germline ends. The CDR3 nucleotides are TGTGCCAGTAGTATAGGGGTCGGGGCGCACGAGACCCAGTACTTC. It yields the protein CASSIGVGAHETQYF.

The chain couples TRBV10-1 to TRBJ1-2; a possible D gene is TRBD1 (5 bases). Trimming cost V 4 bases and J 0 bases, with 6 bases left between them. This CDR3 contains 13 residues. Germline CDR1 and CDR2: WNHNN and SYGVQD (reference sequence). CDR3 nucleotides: TGCGCCAGCAGTGCAGGGACTAACTATGGCTACACCTTC. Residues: CASSAGTNYGYTF.

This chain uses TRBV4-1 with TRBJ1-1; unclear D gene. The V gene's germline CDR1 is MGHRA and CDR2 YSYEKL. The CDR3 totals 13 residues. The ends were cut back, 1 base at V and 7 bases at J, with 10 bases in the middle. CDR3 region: CASSQVFGGEAFF. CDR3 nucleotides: TGCGCCAGCAGCCAAGTATTCGGCGGTGAAGCTTTCTTT.

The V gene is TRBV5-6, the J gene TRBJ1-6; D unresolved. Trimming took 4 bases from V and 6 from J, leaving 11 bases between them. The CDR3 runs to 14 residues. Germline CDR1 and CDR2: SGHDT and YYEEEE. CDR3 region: CASSLLVGNSPLHF. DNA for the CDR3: TGTGCCAGCAGCCTCCTGGTCGGTAATTCACCCCTCCACTTT.

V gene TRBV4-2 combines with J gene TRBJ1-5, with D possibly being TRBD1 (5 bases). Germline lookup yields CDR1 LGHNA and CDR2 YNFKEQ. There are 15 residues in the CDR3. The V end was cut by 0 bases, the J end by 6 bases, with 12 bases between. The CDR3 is CASSQDRASGQPQHF. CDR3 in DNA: TGTGCCAGCAGCCAAGACAGGGCGTCCGGTCAGCCCCAGCATTTT.

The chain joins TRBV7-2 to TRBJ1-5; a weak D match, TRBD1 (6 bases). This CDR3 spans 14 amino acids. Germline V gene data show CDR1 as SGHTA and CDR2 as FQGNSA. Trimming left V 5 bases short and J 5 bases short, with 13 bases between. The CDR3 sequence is CASSVYSGDQPQHF. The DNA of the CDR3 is TGTGCCAGCAGCGTATACTCAGGGGATCAGCCCCAGCATTTT.

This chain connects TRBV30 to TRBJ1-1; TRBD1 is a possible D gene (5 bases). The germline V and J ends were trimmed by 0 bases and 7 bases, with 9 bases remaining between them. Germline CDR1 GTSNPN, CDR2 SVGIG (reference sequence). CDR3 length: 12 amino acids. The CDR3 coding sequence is TGTGCCTGGAGTGTCGGACAAATTGAAGCTTTCTTT. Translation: CAWSVGQIEAFF.

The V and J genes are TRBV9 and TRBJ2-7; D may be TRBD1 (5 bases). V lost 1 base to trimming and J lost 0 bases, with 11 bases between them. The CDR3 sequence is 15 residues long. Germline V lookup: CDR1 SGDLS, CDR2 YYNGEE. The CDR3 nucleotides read TGTGCCAGCAGCGTAAGGGGAACAAGCTCCTACGAGCAGTACTTC. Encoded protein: CASSVRGTSSYEQYF.

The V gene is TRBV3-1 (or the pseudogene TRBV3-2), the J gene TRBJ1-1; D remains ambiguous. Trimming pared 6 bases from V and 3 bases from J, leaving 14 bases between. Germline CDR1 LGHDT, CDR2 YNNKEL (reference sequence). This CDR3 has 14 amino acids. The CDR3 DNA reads TGTGCCAGCAGTATTGAGGGCGCCTACACTGAAGCTTTCTTT. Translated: CASSIEGAYTEAFF.

The CDR3 DNA is TGTGCCATCAGTGAGGCGGGCATGAACACTGAAGCTTTCTTT. It yields the protein CAISEAGMNTEAFF. This chain links TRBV10-3 with TRBJ1-1; D call uncertain. Germline CDR1 ENHRY, CDR2 SYGVKD. This CDR3 spans 14 amino acids. Trimming removed 2 bases at V and 0 bases at J, with 7 bases between.

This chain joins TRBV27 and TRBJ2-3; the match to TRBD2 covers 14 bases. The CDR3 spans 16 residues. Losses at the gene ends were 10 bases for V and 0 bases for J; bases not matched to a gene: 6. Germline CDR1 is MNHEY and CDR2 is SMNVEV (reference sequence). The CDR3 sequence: CATATSGGGSTDTQYF. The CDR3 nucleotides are TGTGCCACCGCGACTAGCGGGGGGGGTAGCACAGATACGCAGTATTTT.

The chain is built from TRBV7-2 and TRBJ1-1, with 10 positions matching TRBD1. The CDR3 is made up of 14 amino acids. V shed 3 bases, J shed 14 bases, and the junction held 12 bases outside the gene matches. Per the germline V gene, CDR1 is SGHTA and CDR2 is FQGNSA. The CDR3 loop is CASSFDRQGARIFF. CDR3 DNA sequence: TGTGCCAGCAGCTTCGATAGACAGGGGGCGCGGATATTCTTT.

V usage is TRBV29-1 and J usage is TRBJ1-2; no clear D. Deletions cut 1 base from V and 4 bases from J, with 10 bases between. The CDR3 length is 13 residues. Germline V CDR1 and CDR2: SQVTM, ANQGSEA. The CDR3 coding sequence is TGCAGCGTTGAAGGCGCAGGCCCCTATGGCTACACCTTC. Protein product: CSVEGAGPYGYTF.

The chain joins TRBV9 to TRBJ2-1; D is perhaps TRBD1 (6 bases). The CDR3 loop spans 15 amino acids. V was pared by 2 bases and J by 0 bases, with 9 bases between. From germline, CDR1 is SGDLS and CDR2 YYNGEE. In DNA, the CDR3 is TGTGCCAGCAGCGTTGGGGACACCTCCTACAATGAGCAGTTCTTC. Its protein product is CASSVGDTSYNEQFF.

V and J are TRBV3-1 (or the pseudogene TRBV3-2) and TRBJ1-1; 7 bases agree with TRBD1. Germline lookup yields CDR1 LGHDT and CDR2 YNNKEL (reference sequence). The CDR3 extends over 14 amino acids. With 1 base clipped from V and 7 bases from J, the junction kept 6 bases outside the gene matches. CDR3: CASSQGTGAIEAFF. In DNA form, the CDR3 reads TGTGCCAGCAGCCAAGGTACAGGGGCGATTGAAGCTTTCTTT.